Listed below are T cell receptor beta chains from one sample, sequenced in a study of T cell repertoires in aging, cancer and after chemotherapy. TCRdb processed the multiplex PCR reads anew with MiXCR; each CDR3 protein has one entry. This sample has roughly 5,500 distinct CDR3 sequences, with approximately 30% found just once. The sample taken for sequencing was blood. The source of these receptors is a human donor with a solid tumor. CDR3s include the opening cysteine and the closing phenylalanine or tryptophan. Each record gives: J gene, D gene, clone size, V gene, CDR3 DNA, CDR3 protein. A D gene is named only where the DNA matches it firmly. For some rows the clone size is stated as once, few or many, or as a class when expanded; others skip it.

j_call: TRBJ1-5
d_call: TRBD1
clone_size: .
v_call: TRBV7-2
cdr3_nt: TGTGCCAGCAGCTTAGTCACAGGGGGGGCCAATCAGCCCCAGCATTTT
cdr3_aa: CASSLVTGGANQPQHF

j_call: TRBJ2-6
d_call: .
clone_size: .
v_call: TRBV24-1
cdr3_nt: TGTGCCACCAGTGATTATCCCGGGGCTGGGGCCAACGTCCTGACTTTC
cdr3_aa: CATSDYPGAGANVLTF

j_call: TRBJ1-5
d_call: .
clone_size: medium-sized
v_call: TRBV29-1
cdr3_nt: TGCAGCGTTAGCAACAGGGTCAATCAGCCCCAGCATTTT
cdr3_aa: CSVSNRVNQPQHF

j_call: TRBJ1-5
d_call: .
clone_size: once
v_call: TRBV20-1
cdr3_nt: TGCAGTGCTAGAGAAGGTAGGACCGAACTTAGGGATAGCAATCAGCCCCAGCATTTT
cdr3_aa: CSAREGRTELRDSNQPQHF

j_call: TRBJ2-7
d_call: .
clone_size: medium-sized
v_call: TRBV5-4
cdr3_nt: TGTGCCAGCAGTTACGACTACTACGAGCAGTACTTC
cdr3_aa: CASSYDYYEQYF

j_call: TRBJ2-7
d_call: TRBD2
clone_size: medium-sized
v_call: TRBV6-5
cdr3_nt: TGTGCCAGCAGTTACCCGGGAGGGTACGGGTTGGTCGAGCAGTACTTC
cdr3_aa: CASSYPGGYGLVEQYF

j_call: TRBJ1-2
d_call: .
clone_size: medium-sized
v_call: TRBV30
cdr3_nt: TGTGCCTGGAGCCCAGGGCAGGGGCACTATGGCTACACCTTC
cdr3_aa: CAWSPGQGHYGYTF

j_call: TRBJ2-5
d_call: TRBD2
clone_size: medium-sized
v_call: TRBV18
cdr3_nt: TGTGCCAGCTCACCGTCTTTAATAGCGGGAGGCCTCGAGACCCAGTACTTC
cdr3_aa: CASSPSLIAGGLETQYF

j_call: TRBJ2-7
d_call: .
clone_size: few
v_call: TRBV5-1
cdr3_nt: TGCGCCAGCAGCCCCACCCCGACAGAAGACTACGAGCAGTACTTC
cdr3_aa: CASSPTPTEDYEQYF

j_call: TRBJ2-5
d_call: TRBD1
clone_size: .
v_call: TRBV24-1
cdr3_nt: TGTGCCACCAGTGATGTCGGACAGGGGGCAGGAGAGACCCAGTACTTC
cdr3_aa: CATSDVGQGAGETQYF

j_call: TRBJ1-1
d_call: .
clone_size: .
v_call: TRBV6-2/TRBV6-3
cdr3_nt: TGTGCCAGCACCGATCCGCCCCTCGACAGCACTGAAGCTTTCTTT
cdr3_aa: CASTDPPLDSTEAFF

j_call: TRBJ2-2
d_call: TRBD2
clone_size: medium-sized
v_call: TRBV5-4
cdr3_nt: TGTGCCAGCAGTCCCGGGACTAGCAACACCGGGGAGCTGTTTTTT
cdr3_aa: CASSPGTSNTGELFF

j_call: TRBJ2-7
d_call: TRBD1
clone_size: .
v_call: TRBV7-2
cdr3_nt: TGTGCCAGCAGCTTAAAACAGGGGGCGGGCGAGCAGTACTTC
cdr3_aa: CASSLKQGAGEQYF

j_call: TRBJ2-2
d_call: .
clone_size: .
v_call: TRBV4-3
cdr3_nt: TGCGCCAGCAGCCTTAGATACTCTGGGGAGCTGTTTTTT
cdr3_aa: CASSLRYSGELFF

j_call: TRBJ2-1
d_call: .
clone_size: medium-sized
v_call: TRBV11-1
cdr3_nt: TGTGCCAGCAGCTTAATGTTGGCCCCTAATGAGCAGTTCTTC
cdr3_aa: CASSLMLAPNEQFF

j_call: TRBJ1-1
d_call: .
clone_size: few
v_call: TRBV19
cdr3_nt: TGTGCCAGTAGATCGGGTGGAAGTTACACTGAAGCTTTCTTT
cdr3_aa: CASRSGGSYTEAFF

j_call: TRBJ1-1
d_call: .
clone_size: few
v_call: TRBV5-6
cdr3_nt: TGTGCCAGCAGCTCGGGACCCCCCGCTTTCTTT
cdr3_aa: CASSSGPPAFF

j_call: TRBJ2-2
d_call: .
clone_size: medium-sized
v_call: TRBV6-5
cdr3_nt: TGTGCCAGCAGTGGTCAATTCACCGGGGAGCTGTTTTTT
cdr3_aa: CASSGQFTGELFF

j_call: TRBJ2-7
d_call: .
clone_size: medium-sized
v_call: TRBV27
cdr3_nt: TGTGCCAGCAGTCCTGGAGGTGCGGGACCCTACGAGCAGTACTTC
cdr3_aa: CASSPGGAGPYEQYF

j_call: TRBJ1-5
d_call: TRBD1
clone_size: .
v_call: TRBV12-3/TRBV12-4
cdr3_nt: TGTGCCAGCAGCCTGACAGGGGGCTTTCAGCCCCAGCATTTT
cdr3_aa: CASSLTGGFQPQHF

j_call: TRBJ2-5
d_call: TRBD1
clone_size: few
v_call: TRBV18
cdr3_nt: TGTGCCAGCTCACCAGCACAGGGGGCTGACGGGACCCAGTACTTC
cdr3_aa: CASSPAQGADGTQYF

j_call: TRBJ2-1
d_call: TRBD2
clone_size: medium-sized
v_call: TRBV6-2/TRBV6-3
cdr3_nt: TGTGCCAGCAGATCGACTAGCGGCCTAAACAATGAGCAGTTCTTC
cdr3_aa: CASRSTSGLNNEQFF

j_call: TRBJ2-1
d_call: .
clone_size: .
v_call: TRBV4-2
cdr3_nt: TGTGCCAGCAGCCAACAGGCAGCACAGGGGGGAGGGAATGAGCAGTTCTTC
cdr3_aa: CASSQQAAQGGGNEQFF

j_call: TRBJ1-4
d_call: TRBD1
clone_size: .
v_call: TRBV27
cdr3_nt: TGTGCCAGCAGAAGACAGGGGGAACCGGGGGAAAAACTGTTTTTT
cdr3_aa: CASRRQGEPGEKLFF

j_call: TRBJ1-1
d_call: .
clone_size: medium-sized
v_call: TRBV19
cdr3_nt: TGTGCCAGTACCCACCCCGCGACAGCCGTTCAAGCTTTCTTT
cdr3_aa: CASTHPATAVQAFF

j_call: TRBJ2-7
d_call: TRBD1
clone_size: medium-sized
v_call: TRBV18
cdr3_nt: TGTGCCAGCTCACCACGCCAGGGGGTATACGAGCAGTACTTC
cdr3_aa: CASSPRQGVYEQYF

j_call: TRBJ1-1
d_call: .
clone_size: medium-sized
v_call: TRBV6-2/TRBV6-3
cdr3_nt: TGTGCCAGCAGTTACTCGCCGGTCACTGAAGCTTTCTTT
cdr3_aa: CASSYSPVTEAFF

j_call: TRBJ1-4
d_call: TRBD1
clone_size: medium-sized
v_call: TRBV15
cdr3_nt: TGTGCCACCAGCACAATGACAGGGGCTAATGAAAAACTGTTTTTT
cdr3_aa: CATSTMTGANEKLFF

j_call: TRBJ1-1
d_call: .
clone_size: medium-sized
v_call: TRBV27
cdr3_nt: TGTGCCAGCACCTCCCGGTTCGCTGAAGCTTTCTTT
cdr3_aa: CASTSRFAEAFF

j_call: TRBJ1-5
d_call: TRBD1
clone_size: medium-sized
v_call: TRBV27
cdr3_nt: TGTGCCAGCAGTTTCTCAGGGGGCAGTCAGCCCCAGCATTTT
cdr3_aa: CASSFSGGSQPQHF

j_call: TRBJ2-3
d_call: .
clone_size: .
v_call: TRBV5-1
cdr3_nt: TGCGCCAGCAGCTTGGGTAATAGCGGAAGACCAGATACGCAGTATTTT
cdr3_aa: CASSLGNSGRPDTQYF

j_call: TRBJ2-2
d_call: .
clone_size: .
v_call: TRBV27
cdr3_nt: TGTGCCAGCAGCCTACGTAGACTAAACACCGGGGAGCTGTTTTTT
cdr3_aa: CASSLRRLNTGELFF

j_call: TRBJ1-6
d_call: TRBD1
clone_size: medium-sized
v_call: TRBV5-4
cdr3_nt: TGTGCCAGCAGCACCGGAGGGGGCTACCAAGGTTCACCCCTCCACTTT
cdr3_aa: CASSTGGGYQGSPLHF

j_call: TRBJ2-1
d_call: .
clone_size: .
v_call: TRBV21-1
cdr3_nt: TGTGCCAGCAGCAAAAGTAAGGAGGGCCGGGAGCAGTTCTTC
cdr3_aa: CASSKSKEGREQFF

j_call: TRBJ2-5
d_call: TRBD2
clone_size: medium-sized
v_call: TRBV6-2/TRBV6-3
cdr3_nt: TGTGCCAGCAGCCGGTGGACTAGCGGGCCGACCCAGTACTTC
cdr3_aa: CASSRWTSGPTQYF

j_call: TRBJ2-1
d_call: .
clone_size: .
v_call: TRBV4-3
cdr3_nt: TGCGCCAGCAGCCAAGATCGAGACGCCGGCTCCTACAATGAGCAGTTCTTC
cdr3_aa: CASSQDRDAGSYNEQFF

j_call: TRBJ2-1
d_call: .
clone_size: few
v_call: TRBV24-1
cdr3_nt: TGTGCCACCAGTGATTGGGGGACCGCGAGCTCCTACAATGAGCAGTTCTTC
cdr3_aa: CATSDWGTASSYNEQFF

j_call: TRBJ2-1
d_call: .
clone_size: few
v_call: TRBV7-2
cdr3_nt: TGTGCCAGCAGCTTAGCGCGGCTGTCCCCCAATGAGCAGTTCTTC
cdr3_aa: CASSLARLSPNEQFF

j_call: TRBJ2-3
d_call: TRBD2
clone_size: medium-sized
v_call: TRBV5-4
cdr3_nt: TGTGCCAGCAGCTTGTCTAGCGGGGGCACAGATACGCAGTATTTT
cdr3_aa: CASSLSSGGTDTQYF

j_call: TRBJ2-1
d_call: .
clone_size: once
v_call: TRBV12-3/TRBV12-4
cdr3_nt: TGTGCCTGCAGTTTTGCAGAGGAGCAGTTCTTC
cdr3_aa: CACSFAEEQFF

j_call: TRBJ2-3
d_call: .
clone_size: .
v_call: TRBV14
cdr3_nt: TGTGCCAGCAGCCAAGGAGTCGCAGATACGCAGTATTTT
cdr3_aa: CASSQGVADTQYF

j_call: TRBJ2-3
d_call: TRBD2
clone_size: few
v_call: TRBV20-1
cdr3_nt: TGCAGTGCCGGGGGACTAGCGGGAGTGGGGAAGCAAGATACGCAGTATTTT
cdr3_aa: CSAGGLAGVGKQDTQYF

j_call: TRBJ2-7
d_call: .
clone_size: few
v_call: TRBV6-2/TRBV6-3
cdr3_nt: TGTGCCAGCAGGGTGGGACTGTACTACGAGCAGTACTTC
cdr3_aa: CASRVGLYYEQYF

j_call: TRBJ2-7
d_call: TRBD2
clone_size: few
v_call: TRBV28
cdr3_nt: TGTGCCAGCAGCCCGGCGGGGGGAGGCTCCTACGAGCAGTACTTC
cdr3_aa: CASSPAGGGSYEQYF

j_call: TRBJ2-7
d_call: .
clone_size: medium-sized
v_call: TRBV12-3/TRBV12-4
cdr3_nt: TGTGCCAGCAGTCGACAGGACGGCTCCTACGAGCAGTACTTC
cdr3_aa: CASSRQDGSYEQYF

j_call: TRBJ2-2
d_call: TRBD2
clone_size: .
v_call: TRBV20-1
cdr3_nt: TGCAGTGCCACCGGGACTAGCTTCACCGGGGAGCTGTTTTTT
cdr3_aa: CSATGTSFTGELFF

j_call: TRBJ2-3
d_call: .
clone_size: .
v_call: TRBV5-1
cdr3_nt: TGCGCCAGCCATGAGACCGGCACAGATACGCAGTATTTT
cdr3_aa: CASHETGTDTQYF

j_call: TRBJ2-1
d_call: .
clone_size: .
v_call: TRBV4-2
cdr3_nt: TGCGCGTCCATGTCCTACAATGAGCAGTTCTTC
cdr3_aa: CASMSYNEQFF

j_call: TRBJ1-5
d_call: .
clone_size: .
v_call: TRBV7-2
cdr3_nt: TGTGCCAGCAGCTTAGCCGTGGACAGCCCAGGGGTGTATAGCAATCAGCCCCAGCATTTT
cdr3_aa: CASSLAVDSPGVYSNQPQHF

j_call: TRBJ2-1
d_call: .
clone_size: .
v_call: TRBV7-9
cdr3_nt: TGTGCCAGCAGCTCTCGGACTGGGATAAATGAGCAGTTCTTC
cdr3_aa: CASSSRTGINEQFF

j_call: TRBJ1-1
d_call: .
clone_size: .
v_call: TRBV5-1
cdr3_nt: TGCGCCAGCAGCTTGGATCGGGGGTTAACTGAAGCTTTCTTT
cdr3_aa: CASSLDRGLTEAFF

j_call: TRBJ2-7
d_call: TRBD1
clone_size: medium-sized
v_call: TRBV19
cdr3_nt: TGTGCCAGTAGCGACGGGACAGGGGGACCCTACGAGCAGTACTTC
cdr3_aa: CASSDGTGGPYEQYF

j_call: TRBJ2-5
d_call: TRBD2
clone_size: medium-sized
v_call: TRBV5-5
cdr3_nt: TGTGCCAGCAGCGTTGGACTAGCGGGAGTGCAAGAGACCCAGTACTTC
cdr3_aa: CASSVGLAGVQETQYF

j_call: TRBJ2-7
d_call: TRBD2
clone_size: medium-sized
v_call: TRBV6-1
cdr3_nt: TGTGCCAGCAGTGAAGACCGGACTAGCGACTCCTACGAGCAGTACTTC
cdr3_aa: CASSEDRTSDSYEQYF

j_call: TRBJ2-2
d_call: TRBD2
clone_size: medium-sized
v_call: TRBV19
cdr3_nt: TGTGCCAGTAGTACGGGGACTAGCGGGAGTCAGACCGGGGAGCTGTTTTTT
cdr3_aa: CASSTGTSGSQTGELFF

j_call: TRBJ2-7
d_call: .
clone_size: .
v_call: TRBV6-2/TRBV6-3
cdr3_nt: TGTGCCAGCAGCGACGGCGGCTGGCAGTACTTC
cdr3_aa: CASSDGGWQYF

j_call: TRBJ2-1
d_call: TRBD1
clone_size: few
v_call: TRBV15
cdr3_nt: TGTGCCACCAGCAGAGAGGGGTTTCCCGGGACAGGTCCTTACAATGAGCAGTTCTTC
cdr3_aa: CATSREGFPGTGPYNEQFF

j_call: TRBJ2-5
d_call: TRBD2
clone_size: few
v_call: TRBV18
cdr3_nt: TGTGCCAGCTCACCATCGCTAGCGGGAGAATCCGAGACCCAGTACTTC
cdr3_aa: CASSPSLAGESETQYF

j_call: TRBJ2-7
d_call: TRBD2
clone_size: .
v_call: TRBV11-1
cdr3_nt: TGTGCCAGCAGCTCGGGACTAGCGGGAGCCTCTTACGAGCAGTACTTC
cdr3_aa: CASSSGLAGASYEQYF